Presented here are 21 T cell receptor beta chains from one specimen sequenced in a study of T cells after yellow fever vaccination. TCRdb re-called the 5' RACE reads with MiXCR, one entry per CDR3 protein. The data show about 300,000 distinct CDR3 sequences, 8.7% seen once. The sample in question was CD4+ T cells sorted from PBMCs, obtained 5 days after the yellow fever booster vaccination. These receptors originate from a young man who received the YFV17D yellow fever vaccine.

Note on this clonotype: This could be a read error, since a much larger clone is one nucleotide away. The CDR3 region has the DNA TGTGCCACCAGTGGCCAGGGAACAGATAAGCAGTATTTT. Encoded protein: CATSGQGTDKQYF. V is TRBV24-1 and J is TRBJ2-3, with TRBD1 as a possible D gene (5 bases). CDR3 size: 13 residues. Germline values: CDR1 KGHDR, CDR2 SFDVKD.

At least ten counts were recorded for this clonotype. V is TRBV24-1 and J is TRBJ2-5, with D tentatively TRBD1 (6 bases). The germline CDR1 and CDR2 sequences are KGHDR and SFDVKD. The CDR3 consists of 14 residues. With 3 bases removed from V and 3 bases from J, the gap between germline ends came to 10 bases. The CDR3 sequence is CATSDPRTEETQYF. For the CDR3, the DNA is TGTGCCACCAGTGATCCCCGGACAGAAGAGACCCAGTACTTC.

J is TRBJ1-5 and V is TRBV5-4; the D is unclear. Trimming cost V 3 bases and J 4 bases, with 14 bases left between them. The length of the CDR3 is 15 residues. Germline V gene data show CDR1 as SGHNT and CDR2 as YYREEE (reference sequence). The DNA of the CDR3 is TGTGCCAGCAGCTCCGGGATAGGACGGAATCAGCCCCAGCATTTT. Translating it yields CASSSGIGRNQPQHF.

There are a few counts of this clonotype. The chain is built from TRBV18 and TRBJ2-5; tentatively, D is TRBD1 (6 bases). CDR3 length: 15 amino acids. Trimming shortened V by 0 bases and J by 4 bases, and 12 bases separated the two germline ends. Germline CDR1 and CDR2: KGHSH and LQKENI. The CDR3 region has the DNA TGTGCCAGCTCACCACCGGGGGCTAGCATAGAGACCCAGTACTTC. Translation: CASSPPGASIETQYF.

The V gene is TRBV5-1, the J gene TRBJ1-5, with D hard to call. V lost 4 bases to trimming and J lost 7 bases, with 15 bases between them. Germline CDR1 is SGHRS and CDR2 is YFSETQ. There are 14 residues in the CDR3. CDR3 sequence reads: CASSPDGVRQPQHF. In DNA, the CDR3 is TGCGCCAGCAGCCCGGACGGGGTCAGGCAGCCCCAGCATTTT.

The DNA of the CDR3 is TGCGCCAGCAGTGGGGGGGGGACAGGGTATGATGGTGAGCAGTTCTTC. Protein product: CASSGGGTGYDGEQFF. This chain links TRBV10-2 with TRBJ2-1, with 9 positions matching TRBD1. The germline gives CDR1 WSHSY, CDR2 SAAADI. The CDR3 has 16 residues. Trimming at V came to 4 bases and at J to 9 bases, leaving 13 bases not matched to a gene.

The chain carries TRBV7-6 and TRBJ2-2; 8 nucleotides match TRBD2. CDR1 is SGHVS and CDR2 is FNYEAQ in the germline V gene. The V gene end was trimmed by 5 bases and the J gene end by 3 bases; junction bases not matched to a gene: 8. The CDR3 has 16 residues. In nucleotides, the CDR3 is TGTGCCAGCAGCCCCGCCGGGACTAGAGACACCGGGGAGCTGTTTTTT. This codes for CASSPAGTRDTGELFF.

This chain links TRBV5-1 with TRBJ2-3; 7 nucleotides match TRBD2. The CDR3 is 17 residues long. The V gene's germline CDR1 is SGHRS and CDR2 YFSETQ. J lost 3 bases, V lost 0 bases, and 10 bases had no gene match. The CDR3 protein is CASSLGPTSVGTDTQYF. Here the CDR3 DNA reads TGCGCCAGCAGCTTGGGGCCAACTAGCGTGGGGACAGATACGCAGTATTTT.

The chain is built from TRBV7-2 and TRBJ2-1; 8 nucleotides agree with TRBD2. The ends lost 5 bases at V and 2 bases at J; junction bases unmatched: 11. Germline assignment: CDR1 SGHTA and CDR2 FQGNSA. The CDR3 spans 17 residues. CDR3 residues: CASSPVWRGATYNEQFF. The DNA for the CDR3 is TGTGCCAGCAGCCCGGTCTGGCGGGGGGCAACCTACAATGAGCAGTTCTTC. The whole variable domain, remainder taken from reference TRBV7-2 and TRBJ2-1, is GAGVSQSPSNKVTEKGKDVELRCDPISGHTALYWYRQSLGQGLEFLIYFQGNSAPDKSGLPSDRFSAERTGGSVSTLTIQRTQQEDSAVYLCASSPVWRGATYNEQFFGPGTRLTVL.

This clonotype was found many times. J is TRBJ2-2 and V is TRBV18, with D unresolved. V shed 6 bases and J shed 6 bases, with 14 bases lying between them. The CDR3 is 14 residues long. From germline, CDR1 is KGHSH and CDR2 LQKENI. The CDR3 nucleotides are TGTGCCAGCTCCATTTACGACATTCCCGGGGAGCTGTTTTTT. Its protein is CASSIYDIPGELFF. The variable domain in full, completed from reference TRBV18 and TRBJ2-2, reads NAGVMQNPRHLVRRRGQEARLRCSPMKGHSHVYWYRQLPEEGLKFMVYLQKENIIDESGMPKERFSAEFPKEGPSILRIQQVVRGDSAAYFCASSIYDIPGELFFGEGSRLTVL.

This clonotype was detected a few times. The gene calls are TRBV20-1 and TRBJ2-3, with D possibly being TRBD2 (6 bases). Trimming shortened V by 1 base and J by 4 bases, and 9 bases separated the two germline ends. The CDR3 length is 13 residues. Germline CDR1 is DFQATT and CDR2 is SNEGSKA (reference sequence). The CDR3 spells CSARVEGPDTQYF. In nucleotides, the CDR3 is TGCAGTGCTAGAGTGGAGGGCCCAGATACGCAGTATTTT.

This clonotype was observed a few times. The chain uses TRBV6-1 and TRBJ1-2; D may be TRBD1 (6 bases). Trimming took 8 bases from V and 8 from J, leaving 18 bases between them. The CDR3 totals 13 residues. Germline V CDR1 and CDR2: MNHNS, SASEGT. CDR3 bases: TGTGCCAGCTGGGATCTACAGGGTCCGGGCTACACCTTC. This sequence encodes CASWDLQGPGYTF.

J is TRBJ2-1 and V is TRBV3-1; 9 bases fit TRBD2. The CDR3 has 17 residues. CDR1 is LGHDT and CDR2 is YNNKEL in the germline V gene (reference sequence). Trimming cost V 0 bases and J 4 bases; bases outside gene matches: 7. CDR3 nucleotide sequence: TGTGCCAGCAGCCAAGATACGGCTAGCGGGGTGTACAATGAGCAGTTCTTC. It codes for CASSQDTASGVYNEQFF.

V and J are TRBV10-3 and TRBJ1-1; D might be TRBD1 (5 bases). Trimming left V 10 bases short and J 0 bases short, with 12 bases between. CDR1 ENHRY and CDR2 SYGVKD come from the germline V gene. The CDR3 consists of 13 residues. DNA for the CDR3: TGTGCCAACCAGGGACGGATGAACACTGAAGCTTTCTTT. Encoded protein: CANQGRMNTEAFF.

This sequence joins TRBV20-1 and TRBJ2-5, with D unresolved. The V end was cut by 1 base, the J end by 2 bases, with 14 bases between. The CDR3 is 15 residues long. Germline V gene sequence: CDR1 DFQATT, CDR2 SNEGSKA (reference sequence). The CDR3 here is CSARVRPGPQETQYF. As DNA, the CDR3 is TGCAGTGCTAGAGTCAGACCCGGACCACAAGAGACCCAGTACTTC.

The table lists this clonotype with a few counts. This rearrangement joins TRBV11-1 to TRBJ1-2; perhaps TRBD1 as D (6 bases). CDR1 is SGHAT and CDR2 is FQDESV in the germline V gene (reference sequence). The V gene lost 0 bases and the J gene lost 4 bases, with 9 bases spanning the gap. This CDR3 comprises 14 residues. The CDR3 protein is CASSLAGGSYGYTF. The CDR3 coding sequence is TGTGCCAGCAGCTTAGCAGGGGGTTCCTATGGCTACACCTTC.

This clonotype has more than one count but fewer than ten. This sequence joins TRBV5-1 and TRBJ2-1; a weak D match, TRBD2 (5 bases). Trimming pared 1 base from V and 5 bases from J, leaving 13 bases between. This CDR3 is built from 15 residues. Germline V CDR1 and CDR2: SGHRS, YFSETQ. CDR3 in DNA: TGCGCCAGCAGCTTGTTGGCTAGCCAGAACAATGAGCAGTTCTTC. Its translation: CASSLLASQNNEQFF. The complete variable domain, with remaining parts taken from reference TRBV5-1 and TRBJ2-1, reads KAGVTQTPRYLIKTRGQQVTLSCSPISGHRSVSWYQQTPGQGLQFLFEYFSETQRNKGNFPGRFSGRQFSNSRSEMNVSTLELGDSALYLCASSLLASQNNEQFFGPGTRLTVL.

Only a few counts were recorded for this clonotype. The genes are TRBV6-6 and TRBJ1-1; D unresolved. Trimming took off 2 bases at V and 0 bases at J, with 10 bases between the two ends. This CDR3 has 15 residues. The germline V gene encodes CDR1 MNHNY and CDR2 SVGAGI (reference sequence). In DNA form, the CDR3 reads TGTGCCAGCAGTTACGAAACAGCTATGAACACTGAAGCTTTCTTT. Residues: CASSYETAMNTEAFF.

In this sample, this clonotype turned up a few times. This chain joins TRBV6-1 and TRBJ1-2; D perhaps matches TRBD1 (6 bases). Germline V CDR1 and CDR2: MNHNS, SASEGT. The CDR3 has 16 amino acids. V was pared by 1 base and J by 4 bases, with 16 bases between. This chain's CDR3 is CASSEGADRPFYGYTF. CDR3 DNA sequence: TGTGCCAGCAGTGAAGGGGCGGACAGACCCTTCTATGGCTACACCTTC.

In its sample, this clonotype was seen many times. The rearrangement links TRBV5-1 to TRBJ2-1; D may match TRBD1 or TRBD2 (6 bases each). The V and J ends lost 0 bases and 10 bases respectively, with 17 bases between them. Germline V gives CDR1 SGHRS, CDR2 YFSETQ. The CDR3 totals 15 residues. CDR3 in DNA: TGCGCCAGCAGCTTGGGGGGGGCTGAAAGTGTCGAGCAGTTCTTC. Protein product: CASSLGGAESVEQFF. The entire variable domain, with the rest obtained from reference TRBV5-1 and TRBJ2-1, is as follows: KAGVTQTPRYLIKTRGQQVTLSCSPISGHRSVSWYQQTPGQGLQFLFEYFSETQRNKGNFPGRFSGRQFSNSRSEMNVSTLELGDSALYLCASSLGGAESVEQFFGPGTRLTVL.

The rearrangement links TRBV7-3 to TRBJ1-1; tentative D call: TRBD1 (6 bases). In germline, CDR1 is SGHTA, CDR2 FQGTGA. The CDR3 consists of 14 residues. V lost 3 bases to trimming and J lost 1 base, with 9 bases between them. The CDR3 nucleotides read TGTGCCAGCAGCTTCCGAGGGGGGAACACTGAAGCTTTCTTT. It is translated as CASSFRGGNTEAFF.